The sequence of this T cell receptor (beta chain) was determined in a study of Tregs in tolerant kidney transplant recipients. Findings of the study overall: Expanding Tregs on activated donor B cells appeared to best identify donor-specific TCRbeta clones. Biological reproducibility was not directly addressed, but technical replication error appeared minimal. The small number of patients limits these findings pending further validation.

Unstimulated regulatory T cells (CD4+CD25+CD127-), CD4+CD25- non-regulatory cells, CD4 and CD8 cells were FACS-sorted from thawed PBMCs. This clone was detected once. What it recognizes is unknown. This table comes from immunoSEQ multiplex PCR, and its TCRdb copy is limited to in-frame clones, with some not included. This repertoire shows about 120,000 clones, about 90% found once; its top ten account for approximately 0.59%. Per germline, CDR1 SGHRS and CDR2 YFSETQ. This CDR3 is 12 amino acids long. Trimming shortened V by 4 bases and J by 5 bases, and 9 bases separated the two germline ends. The clonotype comes from a human donor in good health. The V and J genes are TRBV5-1 and TRBJ1-2, with D maybe TRBD1 (5 bases). The sequenced material came from CD4+ T cells from blood. CDR3 DNA: TGCGCCAGCAGCCCGACAGAGTATGGCTACACCTTC. Residues: CASSPTEYGYTF.